This section outlines one T cell receptor (beta chain) sequence together with its context. Its cognate antigen is unknown. The sample comes from a study of OX40 agonist ivuxolimab in advanced cancers. Study at large: Enrolled patients in dose escalation had cancers that were hepatocellular carcinoma, melanoma, renal cell or head and neck cancer.

Study-level points and caveats: Blood T cells, both CD4+ and CD8+, expanded clonally by week 6 at 0.1 to 3.0 mg/kg.

Here immunoSEQ multiplex PCR was the method, and the copy in TCRdb shows in-frame clones only, minus some. Here the sample spans tens of thousands of clones, approximately 90% being singletons. Germline assignment: CDR1 GTSNPN and CDR2 SVGIG (reference sequence). This CDR3 contains 13 residues. Trimming took off 1 base at V and 3 bases at J, with 7 bases between the two ends. This chain connects TRBV30 to TRBJ1-5; D not resolved. The clonotype was recovered from an adult with an advanced solid tumor such as melanoma, head and neck, liver or kidney cancer. This sample comprised CD4+ or CD8+ T cells sorted from blood, obtained in a trial of the OX40 agonist ivuxolimab. The CDR3 DNA reads TGTGCCTGGAGTGGAGGGTACAATCAGCCCCAGCATTTT. This gives the protein CAWSGGYNQPQHF.